This T cell receptor (beta chain) stems from a study of T cell responses to AZD1222 COVID-19 vaccine. Study-wide findings and caveats: Spike-wide vaccine-associated CD4 TCRs dominated at 160-218 and 743-854. Mostly white British, mostly female donors; authors suggested clonal diversity may be underestimated. After the peak T cell response, and only then, were repertoires sampled.

A remark on this clone: No antigen is known for it.

This CDR3 is 16 amino acids long. Germline lookup yields CDR1 KGHSH and CDR2 LQKENI. V was shortened by 3 bases and J by 4 bases, with 15 bases between the two germline ends. Sequencing was performed with immunoSEQ multiplex PCR; in TCRdb, only in-frame clones are kept and a portion is missing. Among 100,000 or so clones listed, around 84% were seen once. This TCR came from an adult who received the AZD1222 COVID-19 vaccine. The material sequenced was peripheral blood, taken 28 days after the second AZD1222 dose. The V call is TRBV18, the J call TRBJ2-2; D is ambiguous. The CDR3 DNA sequence: TGTGCCAGCTCACCGAGCTCCGCCAGTGGCACCGGGGAGCTGTTTTTT. Its protein is CASSPSSASGTGELFF. Filled out from reference TRBV18 and TRBJ2-2, the complete variable domain reads NAGVMQNPRHLVRRRGQEARLRCSPMKGHSHVYWYRQLPEEGLKFMVYLQKENIIDESGMPKERFSAEFPKEGPSILRIQQVVRGDSAAYFCASSPSSASGTGELFFGEGSRLTVL.